Listed below are T cell receptor beta chains from one sample, sequenced in a study of blood T cell repertoires in COVID-19. Clones were sequenced by immunoSEQ multiplex PCR, and TCRdb holds only the in-frame ones, with some missing. The sample consists of a few hundred thousand clones, approximately 90% of them appearing once. Sequences were obtained from PBMCs or T cells enriched from blood (not recorded which). The receptor source for this set is a man aged 40-55 years who had recovered from COVID-19. The CDR3 runs from the conserved cysteine through the conserved F or W. The D gene is left open where the match is weak. Part of the rows lack a size; the others show once, few, many or a class for expanded clones.

j_gene: TRBJ2-7
v_gene: TRBV15
abundance: NA
d_gene: NA
CDR3nt: TGTGCCACCAGCCCCCTTTCGACGGGATCCTACGAGCAGTACTTC
CDR3aa: CATSPLSTGSYEQYF

j_gene: TRBJ2-2
v_gene: TRBV7-2
abundance: NA
d_gene: NA
CDR3nt: TGTGCCAGCAGCAGGGCCGGGACAAACACCGGGGAGCTGTTTTTT
CDR3aa: CASSRAGTNTGELFF

j_gene: TRBJ2-6
v_gene: TRBV27
abundance: NA
d_gene: NA
CDR3nt: TGTGCCAGCAGCCTCAGGGTTTTCTCTGGGGCCAACGTCCTGACTTTC
CDR3aa: CASSLRVFSGANVLTF

j_gene: TRBJ1-3
v_gene: TRBV4-1
abundance: once
d_gene: NA
CDR3nt: TGCGCCAGCAGCCAACGATTAATACAGGGCCGCTCTGGAAACACCATATATTTT
CDR3aa: CASSQRLIQGRSGNTIYF

j_gene: TRBJ2-1
v_gene: TRBV29-1
abundance: NA
d_gene: NA
CDR3nt: TGCAGCGTTCGACAGTTCGATGAGCAGTTCTTC
CDR3aa: CSVRQFDEQFF

j_gene: TRBJ1-6
v_gene: TRBV6-2/TRBV6-3
abundance: NA
d_gene: NA
CDR3nt: TGTGCCAGCAGTCATCCAGGGTGGGAGGCCCTCCACTTT
CDR3aa: CASSHPGWEALHF

j_gene: TRBJ2-7
v_gene: TRBV4-3
abundance: NA
d_gene: TRBD1
CDR3nt: TGCGCCAGCAGCCAAGATGCCAAGGGACAGGGACTAAACGAGCAGTACTTC
CDR3aa: CASSQDAKGQGLNEQYF

j_gene: TRBJ2-5
v_gene: TRBV27
abundance: NA
d_gene: NA
CDR3nt: TGTGCCAGCAGTTCGACGACTAGGGGAGAGACCCAGTACTTC
CDR3aa: CASSSTTRGETQYF

j_gene: TRBJ1-2
v_gene: TRBV27
abundance: NA
d_gene: TRBD1
CDR3nt: TGTGCCAGCAGTTTACGGACAGGGGGTGGCTACACCTTC
CDR3aa: CASSLRTGGGYTF

j_gene: TRBJ1-1
v_gene: TRBV27
abundance: NA
d_gene: NA
CDR3nt: TGTGCCAGCAGTGTCGGGGGGGGCACTGAAGCTTTCTTT
CDR3aa: CASSVGGGTEAFF

j_gene: TRBJ2-7
v_gene: TRBV6-5
abundance: NA
d_gene: NA
CDR3nt: TGTGCCAGCAGTTGGGACATGAGCTACGAGCAGTACTTC
CDR3aa: CASSWDMSYEQYF

j_gene: TRBJ1-2
v_gene: TRBV5-1
abundance: NA
d_gene: NA
CDR3nt: TGCGCCAGCAGCTTTGGGGTGGGCAGGGCCTATGGCTACACCTTC
CDR3aa: CASSFGVGRAYGYTF

j_gene: TRBJ2-1
v_gene: TRBV4-2
abundance: once
d_gene: TRBD2
CDR3nt: TGTGCCAGCAGCCCCCCCAGGCAGGGGAAGGGTATGCGGGAGGGCGGCGCTAACAATGAGCAGTTCTTC
CDR3aa: CASSPPRQGKGMREGGANNEQFF

j_gene: TRBJ1-6
v_gene: TRBV2
abundance: NA
d_gene: NA
CDR3nt: TGTGCCAGCAGTGTTACAGAGAACAATTCACCCCTCCACTTT
CDR3aa: CASSVTENNSPLHF

j_gene: TRBJ2-7
v_gene: TRBV19
abundance: NA
d_gene: TRBD2
CDR3nt: TGTGCCAGTAGCACTCCGACTAGCGGTCTCTCCTACGAGCAGTACTTC
CDR3aa: CASSTPTSGLSYEQYF